A selection of T cell receptor beta chains follows, all from one sample in a study of blood T cells in healthy people across ages. From the 5' RACE reads, TCRdb called clonotypes with MiXCR, one entry per CDR3 protein. The sample comprises 1.5 million to 2 million distinct CDR3 sequences, less than 50% of which are singletons, and approximately 2% rests with the top ten. Sequenced input: blood. Every receptor here comes from a woman between 40 and 50 years old in good health. Each CDR3 is given with its conserved first and last residue. Each record gives: J gene, D gene, V gene, CDR3 protein. D genes are given only for firm matches.

J: TRBJ1-6; D: -; V: TRBV5-1; CDR3: CASSLDQGYSPLHF
J: TRBJ1-2; D: -; V: TRBV6-5; CDR3: CASSYSGGAAGYTF
J: TRBJ2-1; D: TRBD1; V: TRBV9; CDR3: CASSPQGADEQFF
J: TRBJ2-5; D: -; V: TRBV6-2/TRBV6-3; CDR3: CASSYGAGVRGQETQYF
J: TRBJ2-1; D: TRBD1; V: TRBV7-2; CDR3: CASSSSGRGLGDEQFF
J: TRBJ2-7; D: -; V: TRBV7-2; CDR3: CASSLRFGEGVINEQYF
J: -; D: -; V: TRBV6-2/TRBV6-3; CDR3: CASSPMTWADIQYF
J: TRBJ2-5; D: -; V: TRBV9; CDR3: CASSGGTEETQYF
J: TRBJ2-5; D: -; V: TRBV15; CDR3: CATSRDRGGGHQETQYF
J: TRBJ2-1; D: -; V: TRBV7-3; CDR3: CASSVPDGTNEQFF
J: TRBJ1-2; D: TRBD1; V: TRBV12-3/TRBV12-4; CDR3: CASSSNMGQGDYGHTF
J: -; D: -; V: TRBV20-1; CDR3: CSATRGSGEQYF
J: TRBJ2-3; D: -; V: TRBV3-1; CDR3: CASSQGGAITDTQYF
J: TRBJ2-1; D: -; V: TRBV4-3; CDR3: CASSQDPGMDNERLF
J: TRBJ2-3; D: -; V: TRBV7-3; CDR3: CASSLGGNPQYF
J: TRBJ2-1; D: TRBD2; V: TRBV4-1; CDR3: CASSQDGSGVPYNEQFF
J: -; D: -; V: TRBV28; CDR3: CASRKDYEQYF
J: TRBJ1-2; D: TRBD1; V: TRBV6-2/TRBV6-3; CDR3: CASSYPRTGEGYTF
J: TRBJ1-5; D: -; V: TRBV20-1; CDR3: CSARVGVDSNQPQHF
J: TRBJ1-6; D: -; V: TRBV7-9; CDR3: CASSLAVGTHNSPLHF
J: TRBJ1-2; D: TRBD1; V: TRBV14; CDR3: CASSQNDRVSYGYNF
J: -; D: -; V: TRBV20-1; CDR3: CSATDTGAYEQYF
J: TRBJ2-1; D: TRBD1; V: TRBV5-1; CDR3: CASSLQGPSMNEQFF
J: TRBJ2-1; D: TRBD1; V: TRBV20-1; CDR3: CSAPGGGQGLNQNEQFF
J: TRBJ2-3; D: TRBD2; V: TRBV20-1; CDR3: CSAGTSGAGTDTQYF
J: TRBJ2-7; D: -; V: TRBV27; CDR3: CASSPRLSYEQYF
J: TRBJ2-5; D: TRBD2; V: TRBV5-1; CDR3: CASSLAVLAGGLNRETQYF
J: TRBJ2-5; D: -; V: TRBV6-5; CDR3: CAGRRDPLSAQYF